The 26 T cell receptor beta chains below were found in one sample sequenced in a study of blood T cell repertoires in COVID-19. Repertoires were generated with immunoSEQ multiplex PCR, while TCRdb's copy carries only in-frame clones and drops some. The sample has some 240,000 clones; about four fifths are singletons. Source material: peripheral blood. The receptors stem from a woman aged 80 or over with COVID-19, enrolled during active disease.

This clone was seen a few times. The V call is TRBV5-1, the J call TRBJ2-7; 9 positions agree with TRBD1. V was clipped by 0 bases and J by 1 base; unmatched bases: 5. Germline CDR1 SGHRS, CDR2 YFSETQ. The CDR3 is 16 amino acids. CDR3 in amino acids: CASSLGLTGGSYEQYF. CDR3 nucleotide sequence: TGCGCCAGCAGCTTGGGCCTGACAGGGGGATCCTACGAGCAGTACTTC. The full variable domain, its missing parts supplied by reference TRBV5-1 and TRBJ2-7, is KAGVTQTPRYLIKTRGQQVTLSCSPISGHRSVSWYQQTPGQGLQFLFEYFSETQRNKGNFPGRFSGRQFSNSRSEMNVSTLELGDSALYLCASSLGLTGGSYEQYFGPGTRLTVT.

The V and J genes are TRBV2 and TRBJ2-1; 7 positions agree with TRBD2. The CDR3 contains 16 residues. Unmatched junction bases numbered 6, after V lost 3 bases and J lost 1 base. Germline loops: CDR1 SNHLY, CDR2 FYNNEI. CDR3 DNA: TGTGCCAGCAGTGACGGACGGGGGGTTTCCTACAATGAGCAGTTCTTC. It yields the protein CASSDGRGVSYNEQFF. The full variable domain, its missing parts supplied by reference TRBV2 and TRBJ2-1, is EPEVTQTPSHQVTQMGQEVILRCVPISNHLYFYWYRQILGQKVEFLVSFYNNEISEKSEIFDDQFSVERPDGSNFTLKIRSTKLEDSAMYFCASSDGRGVSYNEQFFGPGTRLTVL.

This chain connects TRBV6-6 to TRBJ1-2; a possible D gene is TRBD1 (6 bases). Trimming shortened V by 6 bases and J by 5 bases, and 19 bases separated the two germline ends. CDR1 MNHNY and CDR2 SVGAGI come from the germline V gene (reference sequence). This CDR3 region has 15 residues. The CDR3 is CASRLGQQQYYGYTF. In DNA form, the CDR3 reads TGTGCCAGCAGGCTCGGACAGCAACAGTATTATGGCTACACCTTC.

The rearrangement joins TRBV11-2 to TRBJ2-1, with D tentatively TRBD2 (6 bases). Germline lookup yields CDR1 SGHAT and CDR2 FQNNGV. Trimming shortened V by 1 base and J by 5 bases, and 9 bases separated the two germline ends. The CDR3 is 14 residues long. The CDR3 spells CASSLVQRDNEQFF. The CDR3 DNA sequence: TGTGCCAGCAGCTTAGTACAGCGGGACAATGAGCAGTTCTTC.

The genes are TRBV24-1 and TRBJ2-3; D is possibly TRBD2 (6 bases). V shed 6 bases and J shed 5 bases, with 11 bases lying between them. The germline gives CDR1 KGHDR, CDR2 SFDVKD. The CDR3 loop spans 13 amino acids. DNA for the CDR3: TGTGCCACCAGTAGCCGGGGGAAAGATACGCAGTATTTT. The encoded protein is CATSSRGKDTQYF.

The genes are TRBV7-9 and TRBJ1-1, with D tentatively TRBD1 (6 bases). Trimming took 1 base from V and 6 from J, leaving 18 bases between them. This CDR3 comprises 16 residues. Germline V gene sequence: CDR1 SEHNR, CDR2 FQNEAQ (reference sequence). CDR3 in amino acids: CASSLGGGGPKAEAFF. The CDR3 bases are TGTGCCAGCAGCTTAGGTGGGGGGGGCCCCAAGGCTGAAGCTTTCTTT.

The CDR3 sequence: CASSSRQKHSPLHF. DNA of the CDR3: TGTGCCAGCAGCTCTAGACAGAAGCACTCACCCCTCCACTTT. The chain couples TRBV7-2 to TRBJ1-6, with D perhaps TRBD1 (5 bases). With 4 bases removed from V and 10 bases from J, the gap between germline ends came to 14 bases. The germline CDR1 and CDR2 sequences are SGHTA and FQGNSA. The CDR3 contains 14 residues.

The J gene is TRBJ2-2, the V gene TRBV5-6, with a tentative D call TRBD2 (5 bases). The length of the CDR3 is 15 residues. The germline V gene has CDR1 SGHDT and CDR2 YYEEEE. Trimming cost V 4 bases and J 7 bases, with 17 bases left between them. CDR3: CASSAAGEGSGELFF. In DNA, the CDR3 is TGTGCCAGCAGCGCGGCGGGCGAGGGAAGCGGGGAGCTGTTTTTT.

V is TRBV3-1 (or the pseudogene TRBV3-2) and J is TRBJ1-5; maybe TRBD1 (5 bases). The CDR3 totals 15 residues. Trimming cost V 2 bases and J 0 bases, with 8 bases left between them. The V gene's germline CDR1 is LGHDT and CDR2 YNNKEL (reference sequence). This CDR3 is CASSQWGVSNQPQHF. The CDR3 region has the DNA TGTGCCAGCAGCCAATGGGGGGTTAGCAATCAGCCCCAGCATTTT.

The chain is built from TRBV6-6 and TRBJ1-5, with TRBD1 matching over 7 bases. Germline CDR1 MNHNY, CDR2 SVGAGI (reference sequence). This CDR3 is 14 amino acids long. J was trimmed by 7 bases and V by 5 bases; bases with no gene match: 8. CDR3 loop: CASSKQGLGQPQHF. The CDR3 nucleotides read TGTGCCAGCAGTAAACAGGGGTTAGGACAGCCCCAGCATTTT.

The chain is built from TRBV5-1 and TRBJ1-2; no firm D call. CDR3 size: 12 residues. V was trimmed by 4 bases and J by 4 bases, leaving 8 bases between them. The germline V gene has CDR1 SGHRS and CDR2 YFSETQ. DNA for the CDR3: TGCGCCAGCAGCGAGGAGGGCTATGGCTACACCTTC. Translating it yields CASSEEGYGYTF.

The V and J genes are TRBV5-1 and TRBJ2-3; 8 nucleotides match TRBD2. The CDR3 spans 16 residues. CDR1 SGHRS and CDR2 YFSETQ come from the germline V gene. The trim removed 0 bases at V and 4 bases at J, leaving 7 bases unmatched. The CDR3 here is CASSLVGLVVADTQYF. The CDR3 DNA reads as TGCGCCAGCAGCTTGGTGGGACTAGTTGTAGCAGATACGCAGTATTTT.

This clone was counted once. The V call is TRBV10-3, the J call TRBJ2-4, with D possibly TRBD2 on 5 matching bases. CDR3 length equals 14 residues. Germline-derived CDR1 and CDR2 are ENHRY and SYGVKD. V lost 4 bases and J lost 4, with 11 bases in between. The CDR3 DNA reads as TGTGCCATCAGTGGTACGGGGAAAAAAAACATTCAGTACTTC. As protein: CAISGTGKKNIQYF.

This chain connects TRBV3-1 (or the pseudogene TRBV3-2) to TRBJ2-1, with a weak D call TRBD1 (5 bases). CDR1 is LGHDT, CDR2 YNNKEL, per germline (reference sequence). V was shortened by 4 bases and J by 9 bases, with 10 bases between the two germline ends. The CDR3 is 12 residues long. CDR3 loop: CASSPLTGEQFF. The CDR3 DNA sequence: TGTGCCAGCAGCCCGCTTACAGGTGAGCAGTTCTTC.

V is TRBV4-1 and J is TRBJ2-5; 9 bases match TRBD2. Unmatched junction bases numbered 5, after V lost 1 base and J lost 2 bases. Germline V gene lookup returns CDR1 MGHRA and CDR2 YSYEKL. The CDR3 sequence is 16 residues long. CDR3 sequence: CASSQGLAVGQETQYF. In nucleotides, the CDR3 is TGCGCCAGCAGCCAAGGACTAGCGGTGGGGCAAGAGACCCAGTACTTC.

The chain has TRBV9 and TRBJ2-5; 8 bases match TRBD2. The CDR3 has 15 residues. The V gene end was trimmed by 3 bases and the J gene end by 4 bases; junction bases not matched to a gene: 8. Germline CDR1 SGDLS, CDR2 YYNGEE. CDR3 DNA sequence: TGTGCCAGCAGCGGTTTCGGGGGGGCCCTAGAGACCCAGTACTTC. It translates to CASSGFGGALETQYF.

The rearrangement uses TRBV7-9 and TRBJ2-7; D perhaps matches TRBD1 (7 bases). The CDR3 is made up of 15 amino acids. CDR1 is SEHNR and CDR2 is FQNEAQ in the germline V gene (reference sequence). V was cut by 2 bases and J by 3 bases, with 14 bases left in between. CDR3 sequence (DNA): TGTGCCAGCAGCTTACAGGGGGGCAGAGACTACGAGCAGTACTTC. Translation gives CASSLQGGRDYEQYF.

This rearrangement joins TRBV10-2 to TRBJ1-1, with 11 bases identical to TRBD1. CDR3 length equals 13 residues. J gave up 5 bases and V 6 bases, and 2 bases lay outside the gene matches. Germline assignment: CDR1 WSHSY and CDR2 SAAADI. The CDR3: CASRGTGGTEAFF. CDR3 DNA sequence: TGCGCCAGCAGAGGGACAGGGGGGACTGAAGCTTTCTTT.

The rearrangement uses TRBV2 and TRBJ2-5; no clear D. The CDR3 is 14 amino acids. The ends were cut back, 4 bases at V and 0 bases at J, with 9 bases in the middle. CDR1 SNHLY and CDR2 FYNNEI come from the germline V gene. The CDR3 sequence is CASSGSSYQETQYF. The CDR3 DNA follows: TGTGCCAGCAGTGGTAGCAGTTACCAAGAGACCCAGTACTTC.

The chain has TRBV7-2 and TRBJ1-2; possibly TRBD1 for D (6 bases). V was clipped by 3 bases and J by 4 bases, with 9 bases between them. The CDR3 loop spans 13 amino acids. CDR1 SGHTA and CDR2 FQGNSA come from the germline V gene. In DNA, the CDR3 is TGTGCCAGCAGCTTTTCACAGGGCTATGGCTACACCTTC. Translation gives CASSFSQGYGYTF.

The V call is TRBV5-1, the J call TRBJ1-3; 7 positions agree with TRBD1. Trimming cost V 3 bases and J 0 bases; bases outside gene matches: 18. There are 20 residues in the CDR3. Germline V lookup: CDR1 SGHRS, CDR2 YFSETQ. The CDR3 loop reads CASSSLGTDLTSGSGNTIYF. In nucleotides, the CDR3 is TGCGCCAGCAGCTCCCTCGGGACAGACCTCACCTCGGGCTCTGGAAACACCATATATTTT.

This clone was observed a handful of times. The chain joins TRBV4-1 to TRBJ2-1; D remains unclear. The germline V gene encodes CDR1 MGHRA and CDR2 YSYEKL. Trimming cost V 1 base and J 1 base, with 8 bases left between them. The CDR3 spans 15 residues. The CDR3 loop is CASSQAQLSYNEQFF. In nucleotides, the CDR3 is TGCGCCAGCAGCCAAGCACAGCTATCCTACAATGAGCAGTTCTTC.

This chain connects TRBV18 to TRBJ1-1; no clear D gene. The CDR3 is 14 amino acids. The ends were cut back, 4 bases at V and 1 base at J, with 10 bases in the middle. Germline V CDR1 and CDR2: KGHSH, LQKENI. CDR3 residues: CASSQNSGNTEAFF. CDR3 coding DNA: TGTGCCAGCTCACAGAACTCTGGGAACACTGAAGCTTTCTTT.

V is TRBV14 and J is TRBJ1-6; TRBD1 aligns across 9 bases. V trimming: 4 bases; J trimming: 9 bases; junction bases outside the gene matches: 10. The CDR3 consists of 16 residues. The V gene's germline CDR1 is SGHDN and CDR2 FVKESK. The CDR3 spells CASSRTGDPFSSPLHF. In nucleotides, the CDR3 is TGTGCCAGCAGCCGGACAGGGGACCCTTTTAGTTCACCCCTCCACTTT.

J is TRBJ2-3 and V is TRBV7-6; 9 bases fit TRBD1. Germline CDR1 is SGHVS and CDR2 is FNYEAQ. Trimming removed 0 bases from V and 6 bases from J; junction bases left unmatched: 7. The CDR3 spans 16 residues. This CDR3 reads CASSLAGTGSADTQYF. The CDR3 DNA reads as TGTGCCAGCAGCTTAGCCGGGACAGGGTCGGCGGATACGCAGTATTTT. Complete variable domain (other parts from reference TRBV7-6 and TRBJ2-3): GAGVSQSPRYKVTKRGQDVALRCDPISGHVSLYWYRQALGQGPEFLTYFNYEAQQDKSGLPNDRFSAERPEGSISTLTIQRTEQRDSAMYRCASSLAGTGSADTQYFGPGTRLTVL.

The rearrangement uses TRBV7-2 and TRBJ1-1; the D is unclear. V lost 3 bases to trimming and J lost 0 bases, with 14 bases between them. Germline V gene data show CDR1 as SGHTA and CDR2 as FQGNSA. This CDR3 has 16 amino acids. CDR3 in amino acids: CASSLIPGVVNTEAFF. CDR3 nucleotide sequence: TGTGCCAGCAGCTTGATACCCGGAGTGGTGAACACTGAAGCTTTCTTT.